These T cell receptor beta chains were read from a single sample in a study of T-cell memory formation after mild COVID-19. Each CDR3 protein is one row after TCRdb ran MiXCR on the 5' RACE reads. Seen here are roughly 250,000 distinct CDR3 sequences, 16% observed once, and the top ten hold 3.5% to 4%. Material for sequencing was PBMCs or a T cell subset sorted from them (not recorded which). The receptor source for this set is a man between 18 and 29 years old who had mild COVID-19 (a few samples of this study predate the infection). Cell type and time point are not known. The CDR3 runs from the conserved cysteine through the conserved F or W. A D gene is named only where the DNA matches it firmly. Rows may omit the clone size; those that give it use once, few, many or a size class.

V gene	clone size	D gene	J gene	CDR3 DNA	CDR3 protein
TRBV28	many	TRBD1	TRBJ1-5	TGTGCCAGCAGCTTAGAGGGACAGCAGCCCCAGCATTTT	CASSLEGQQPQHF
TRBV6-2/TRBV6-3	few	.	TRBJ2-5	TGTGCCAGCAGTTACCTGCGTAACCAAGAGACCCAGTACTTC	CASSYLRNQETQYF
TRBV28	.	TRBD1	TRBJ1-2	TGTGCCAGCAAAACAGGGGGCGAGGGCTATGGCTACACCTTC	CASKTGGEGYGYTF
TRBV7-2	few	.	TRBJ2-1	TGTGCCAGCAGTAAATTTACCTACAATGAGCAGTTCTTC	CASSKFTYNEQFF
TRBV11-2	.	TRBD1	TRBJ1-2	TGTGCCAGCAGCCTGGGACAGTATGGCTACACCTTC	CASSLGQYGYTF
TRBV12-3/TRBV12-4	few	.	TRBJ2-6	TGTGCCAGCAGCCTTTATCCATCTGGGGCCAACGTCCTGACTTTC	CASSLYPSGANVLTF
TRBV29-1	.	TRBD1	TRBJ2-2	TGCAGCGTATTAACCGGGACAGCGAACACCGGGGAGCTGTTTTTT	CSVLTGTANTGELFF
TRBV7-6	few	TRBD2	TRBJ2-1	TGTGCCAGCAGCTTCCAGTCTAGCGGGGGCTATGAGCAGTTCTTC	CASSFQSSGGYEQFF
TRBV4-3	few	.	TRBJ2-6	TGCGCCAGCAGCCAAGAATCCGGGGCTGGGGCCAACGTCCTGACTTTC	CASSQESGAGANVLTF
TRBV4-2	few	TRBD2	TRBJ2-3	TGTGCCAGCAGCCAAGAACTAGCGGGGGGCACAGATACGCAGTATTTT	CASSQELAGGTDTQYF
TRBV20-1	.	TRBD2	TRBJ2-2	TGCGGACTCAGGCTAGCGGGAACCGGGGAGCTGTTTTTT	CGLRLAGTGELFF
TRBV10-3	few	.	TRBJ2-5	TGTGCCACCCAATCTCATGAGAAGCAAGAGACCCAGTACTTC	CATQSHEKQETQYF
TRBV10-3	.	.	TRBJ1-5	TGTGCCATCAGTGCCCTCCCGGCCAATCAGCCCCAGCATTTT	CAISALPANQPQHF
TRBV7-2	.	.	TRBJ1-2	TGTGCCAGCAGCTTAAGTCCCGGGTTGGACTATGGCTACACCTTC	CASSLSPGLDYGYTF
TRBV7-2	many	.	TRBJ2-2	TGTGCCAGCAGCTTACAGGGCTCCGGGGAGCTGTTTTTT	CASSLQGSGELFF
TRBV5-1	.	TRBD2	TRBJ2-3	TGCGCCAGCAGCTTGGCCGCAACTAGCGGGTCAGATACGCAGTATTTT	CASSLAATSGSDTQYF
TRBV27	many	.	TRBJ2-3	TGTGCCAGCAGTTTAGAGTGGGGGACAGATACGCAGTATTTT	CASSLEWGTDTQYF
TRBV18	few	.	TRBJ1-1	TGTGCCAGCTCACCACCGGCACTGAACACTGAAGCTTTCTTT	CASSPPALNTEAFF
TRBV7-9	.	.	TRBJ1-5	TGTGCCAGCAGCCCAGGACGGGATTTTGCGCCCCAGCATTTT	CASSPGRDFAPQHF
TRBV2	few	TRBD1	TRBJ1-2	TGTGCCAGCAGGAAGCAGGGGGATGCTAACTATGGCTACACCTTC	CASRKQGDANYGYTF